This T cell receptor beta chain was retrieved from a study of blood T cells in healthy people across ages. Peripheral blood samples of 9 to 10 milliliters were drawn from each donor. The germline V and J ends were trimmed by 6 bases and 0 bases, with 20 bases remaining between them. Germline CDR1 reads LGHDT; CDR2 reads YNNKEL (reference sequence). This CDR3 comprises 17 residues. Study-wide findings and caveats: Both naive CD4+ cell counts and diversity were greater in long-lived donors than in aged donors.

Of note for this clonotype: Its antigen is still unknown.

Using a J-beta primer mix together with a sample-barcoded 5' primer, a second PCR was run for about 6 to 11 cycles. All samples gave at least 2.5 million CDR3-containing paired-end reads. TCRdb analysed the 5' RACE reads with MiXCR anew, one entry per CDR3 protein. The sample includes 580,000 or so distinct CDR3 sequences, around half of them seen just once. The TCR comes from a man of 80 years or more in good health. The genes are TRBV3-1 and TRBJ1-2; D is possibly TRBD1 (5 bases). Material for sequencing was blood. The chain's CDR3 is CASRPRPAGPSNYGYTF. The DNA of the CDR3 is TGTGCCAGCAGACCCCGTCCAGCGGGGCCCTCTAACTATGGCTACACCTTC. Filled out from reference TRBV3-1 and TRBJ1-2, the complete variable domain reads DTAVSQTPKYLVTQMGNDKSIKCEQNLGHDTMYWYKQDSKKFLKIMFSYNNKELIINETVPNRFSPKSPDKAHLNLHINSLELGDSAVYFCASRPRPAGPSNYGYTFGSGTRLTVV.